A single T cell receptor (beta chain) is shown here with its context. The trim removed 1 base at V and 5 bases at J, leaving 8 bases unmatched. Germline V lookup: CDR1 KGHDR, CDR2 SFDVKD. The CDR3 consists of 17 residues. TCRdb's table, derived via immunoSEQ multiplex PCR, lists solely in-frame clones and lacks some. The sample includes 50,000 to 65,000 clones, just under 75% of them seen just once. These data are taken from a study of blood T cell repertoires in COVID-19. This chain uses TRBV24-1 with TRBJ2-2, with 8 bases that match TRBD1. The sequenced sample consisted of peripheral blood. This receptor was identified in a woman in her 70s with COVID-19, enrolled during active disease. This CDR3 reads CATSDFQGQARTGELFF. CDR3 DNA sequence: TGTGCCACCAGTGATTTCCAGGGACAGGCCCGTACCGGGGAGCTGTTTTTT.